This TCR beta chain derives from a study of early T cells in non-severe SARS-CoV-2 infection. The CDR3 consists of 13 residues. The V end lost 0 bases, the J end lost 3 bases, and 6 bases lay between the germline ends. Germline V gene data show CDR1 as SGHRS and CDR2 as YFSETQ. TCRdb recomputed calls from the 5' RACE reads with MiXCR, one row per CDR3 protein. The sample has 30,000 or so distinct CDR3 sequences; approximately 5% are singletons. This clonotype was observed a handful of times. The sample consisted of whole blood. The source of this sequence is an adult who was a healthcare worker with PCR-confirmed SARS-CoV-2 infection or an uninfected control (not recorded which). The chain links TRBV5-1 to TRBJ1-2, with D perhaps TRBD1 (5 bases). CDR3 coding DNA: TGCGCCAGCAGCTTGGTACAGGACTATGGCTACACCTTC. It is translated as CASSLVQDYGYTF.